Presented here are 6 T cell receptor beta chains from one specimen sequenced in a study of blood T cells in healthy people across ages. Primers used in a second PCR of about 7 to 12 cycles were a sample-barcoded 5' primer and a J-beta primer mix. TCRdb itself ran the 5' RACE reads through MiXCR, one entry per CDR3 protein. This table holds some 1.5 million distinct CDR3 sequences, about 30% found once. Sequenced material: blood. The receptors were sampled from a woman in her twenties or thirties in good health.

V gene TRBV5-1 combines with J gene TRBJ1-1, with 7 positions matching TRBD1. The CDR3 runs 14 residues. V dropped 5 bases and J dropped 4; count of bases not matched to a gene: 8. Per germline, CDR1 SGHRS and CDR2 YFSETQ. DNA of the CDR3: TGCGCCAGCAGGCCAGGGGGGAGCGGCACTGAAGCTTTCTTT. Its translation is CASRPGGSGTEAFF.

The chain recombines TRBV20-1 with TRBJ2-5; D unresolved. Between the trimmed V and J ends, which lost 5 bases and 3 bases, there was a span of 13 bases. CDR1 is DFQATT and CDR2 is SNEGSKA in the germline V gene (reference sequence). The CDR3 has 13 residues. This CDR3 reads CSAPWQNKETQYF. CDR3 in DNA: TGCAGTGCTCCCTGGCAGAATAAAGAGACCCAGTACTTC.

This clonotype was observed many times. The chain couples TRBV5-1 to TRBJ2-7; maybe TRBD2 (7 bases). Germline V gives CDR1 SGHRS, CDR2 YFSETQ. V shed 5 bases and J shed 2 bases, with 17 bases lying between them. The CDR3 length is 15 residues. The CDR3 region is CASRPAGDITYEQYF. In nucleotides, the CDR3 is TGCGCCAGCAGGCCCGCGGGGGACATCACCTACGAGCAGTACTTC.

This clonotype turned up a few times. This rearrangement joins TRBV10-3 to TRBJ2-7; D is undetermined. Germline V gene sequence: CDR1 ENHRY, CDR2 SYGVKD. Trimming took 2 bases from V and 5 from J, leaving 10 bases between them. The length of the CDR3 is 13 residues. The CDR3 DNA reads as TGTGCCATCAGTGAGCCCGGAAAGGACGAGCAGTACTTC. Its protein is CAISEPGKDEQYF.

This sequence joins TRBV5-5 and TRBJ1-2; tentative D call: TRBD1 (5 bases). The germline V gene encodes CDR1 SGHKS and CDR2 YYEKEE (reference sequence). CDR3 length equals 14 residues. Between the trimmed V and J ends, which lost 2 bases and 3 bases, there was a span of 11 bases. The CDR3 region has the DNA TGTGCCAGCAGCTTAGGGGCAAGGGACTATGGCTACACCTTC. It yields the protein CASSLGARDYGYTF. Full variable domain (outside the CDR3, taken from reference TRBV5-5 and TRBJ1-2): DAGVTQSPTHLIKTRGQQVTLRCSPISGHKSVSWYQQVLGQGPQFIFQYYEKEERGRGNFPDRFSARQFPNYSSELNVNALLLGDSALYLCASSLGARDYGYTFGSGTRLTVV.

This clonotype was detected only a few times. The chain links TRBV5-1 to TRBJ1-2; 10 bases map to TRBD1. The J segment lost 7 bases and the V segment lost 5 bases, leaving 8 bases of the junction unmatched. The germline V gene has CDR1 SGHRS and CDR2 YFSETQ. The CDR3 sequence is 14 residues long. CDR3 region: CASSRDRGPGGYTF. In nucleotides, the CDR3 is TGCGCCAGCAGTCGGGACAGGGGTCCCGGTGGCTACACCTTC.